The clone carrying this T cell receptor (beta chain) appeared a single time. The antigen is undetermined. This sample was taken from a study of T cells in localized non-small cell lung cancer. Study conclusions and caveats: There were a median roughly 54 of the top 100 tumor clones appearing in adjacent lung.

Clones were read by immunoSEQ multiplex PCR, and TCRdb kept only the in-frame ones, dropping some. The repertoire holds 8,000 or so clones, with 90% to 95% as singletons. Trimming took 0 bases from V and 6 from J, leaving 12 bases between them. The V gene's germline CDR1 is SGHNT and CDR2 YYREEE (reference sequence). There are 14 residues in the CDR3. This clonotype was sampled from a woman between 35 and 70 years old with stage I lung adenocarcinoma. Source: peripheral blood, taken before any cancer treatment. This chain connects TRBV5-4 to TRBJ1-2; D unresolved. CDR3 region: CASSLDRRNHGYTF. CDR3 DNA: TGTGCCAGCAGCTTGGACAGACGGAACCATGGCTACACCTTC.